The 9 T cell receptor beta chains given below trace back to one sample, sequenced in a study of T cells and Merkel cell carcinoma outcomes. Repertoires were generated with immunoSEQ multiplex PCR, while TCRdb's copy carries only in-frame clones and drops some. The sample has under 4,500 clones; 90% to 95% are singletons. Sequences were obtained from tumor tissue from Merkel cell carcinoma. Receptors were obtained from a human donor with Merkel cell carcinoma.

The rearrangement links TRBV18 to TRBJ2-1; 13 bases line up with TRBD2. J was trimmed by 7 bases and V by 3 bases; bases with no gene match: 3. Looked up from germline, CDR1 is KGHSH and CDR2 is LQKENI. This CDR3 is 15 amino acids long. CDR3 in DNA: TGTGCCAGCTCACCCGGACTAGCGGGGGATAATGAGCAGTTCTTC. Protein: CASSPGLAGDNEQFF.

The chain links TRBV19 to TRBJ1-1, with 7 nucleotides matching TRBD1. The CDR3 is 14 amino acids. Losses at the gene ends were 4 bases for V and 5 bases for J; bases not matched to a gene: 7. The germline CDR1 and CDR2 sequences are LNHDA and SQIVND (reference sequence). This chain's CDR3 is CASSTNRGGTEAFF. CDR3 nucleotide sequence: TGTGCCAGTAGTACGAACAGGGGTGGGACTGAAGCTTTCTTT.

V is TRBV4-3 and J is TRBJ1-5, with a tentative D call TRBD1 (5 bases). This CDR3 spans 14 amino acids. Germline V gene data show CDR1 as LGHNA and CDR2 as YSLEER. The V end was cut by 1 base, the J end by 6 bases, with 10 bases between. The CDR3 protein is CASSQASGSQPQHF. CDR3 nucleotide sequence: TGCGCCAGCAGCCAAGCGTCAGGGTCTCAGCCCCAGCATTTT.

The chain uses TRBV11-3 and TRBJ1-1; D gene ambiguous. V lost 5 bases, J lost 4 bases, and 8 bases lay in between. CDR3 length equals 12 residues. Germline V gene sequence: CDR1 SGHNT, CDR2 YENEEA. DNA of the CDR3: TGTGCCAGCAGCAAGGGAGGCACTGAAGCTTTCTTT. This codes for CASSKGGTEAFF.

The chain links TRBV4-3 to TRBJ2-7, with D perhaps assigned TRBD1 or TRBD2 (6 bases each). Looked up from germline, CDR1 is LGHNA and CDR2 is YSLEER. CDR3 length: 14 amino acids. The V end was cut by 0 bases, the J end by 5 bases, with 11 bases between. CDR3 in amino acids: CASSQDPGADEQYF. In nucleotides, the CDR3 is TGCGCCAGCAGCCAAGATCCGGGGGCGGACGAGCAGTACTTC.

CDR3 coding DNA: TGTGCCAGCAGCCAGATTATCCACGAGCAGTACTTC. This codes for CASSQIIHEQYF. This chain connects TRBV21-1 to TRBJ2-7; the table's TRBD1 call for D was not verified on the DNA. TRBV21-1 is classified as a pseudogene. CDR3 length: 12 amino acids.

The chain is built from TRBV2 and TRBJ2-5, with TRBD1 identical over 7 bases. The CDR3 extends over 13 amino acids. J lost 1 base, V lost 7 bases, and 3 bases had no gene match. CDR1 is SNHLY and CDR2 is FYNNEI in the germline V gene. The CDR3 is CASKRQGQETQYF. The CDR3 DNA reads TGTGCCAGCAAACGACAGGGCCAAGAGACCCAGTACTTC.

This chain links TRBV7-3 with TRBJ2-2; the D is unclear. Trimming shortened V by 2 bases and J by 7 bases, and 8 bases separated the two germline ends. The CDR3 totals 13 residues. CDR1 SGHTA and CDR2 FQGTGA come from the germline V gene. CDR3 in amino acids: CASSLGVSGELFF. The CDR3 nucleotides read TGTGCCAGCAGCTTAGGAGTAAGCGGGGAGCTGTTTTTT.

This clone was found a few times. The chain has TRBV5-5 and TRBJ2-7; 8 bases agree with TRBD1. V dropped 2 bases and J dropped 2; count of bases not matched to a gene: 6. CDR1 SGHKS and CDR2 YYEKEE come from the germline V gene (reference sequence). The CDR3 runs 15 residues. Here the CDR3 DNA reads TGTGCCAGCAGCTTAGGGGACAGGACGGCCTACGAGCAGTACTTC. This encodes CASSLGDRTAYEQYF.